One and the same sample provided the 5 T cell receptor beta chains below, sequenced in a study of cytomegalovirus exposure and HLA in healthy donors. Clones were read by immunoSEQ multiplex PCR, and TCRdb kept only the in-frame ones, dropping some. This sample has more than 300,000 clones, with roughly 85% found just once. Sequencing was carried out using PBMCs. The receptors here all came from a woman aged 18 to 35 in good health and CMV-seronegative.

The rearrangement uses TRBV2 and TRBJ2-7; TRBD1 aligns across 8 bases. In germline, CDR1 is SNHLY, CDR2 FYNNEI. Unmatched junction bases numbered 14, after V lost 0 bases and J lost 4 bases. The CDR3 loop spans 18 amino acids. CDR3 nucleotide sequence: TGTGCCAGCAGTGAAGCCGGACAGGGAATTGTTGTAGTTTACGAGCAGTACTTC. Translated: CASSEAGQGIVVVYEQYF. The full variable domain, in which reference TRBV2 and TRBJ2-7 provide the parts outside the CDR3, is EPEVTQTPSHQVTQMGQEVILRCVPISNHLYFYWYRQILGQKVEFLVSFYNNEISEKSEIFDDQFSVERPDGSNFTLKIRSTKLEDSAMYFCASSEAGQGIVVVYEQYFGPGTRLTVT.

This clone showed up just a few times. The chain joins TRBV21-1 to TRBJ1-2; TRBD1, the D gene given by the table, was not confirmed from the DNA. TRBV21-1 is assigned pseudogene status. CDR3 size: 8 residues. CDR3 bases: TGTGCCAGGGAACAGCTTGCCTTC. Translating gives CAREQLAF.

The CDR3 loop is CASSWGLAGYEQYF. CDR3 nucleotide sequence: TGTGCCAGCAGCTGGGGACTAGCGGGTTACGAGCAGTACTTC. The chain is built from TRBV7-2 and TRBJ2-7, with TRBD2 identical over 12 bases. CDR1 is SGHTA and CDR2 is FQGNSA in the germline V gene. V was pared by 4 bases and J by 4 bases, with 2 bases of the junction left unmatched. CDR3 length: 14 amino acids.

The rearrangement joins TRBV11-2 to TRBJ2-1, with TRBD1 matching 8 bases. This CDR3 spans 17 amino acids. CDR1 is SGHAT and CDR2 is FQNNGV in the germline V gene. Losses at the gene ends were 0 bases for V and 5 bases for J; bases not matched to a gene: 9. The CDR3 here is CASSLDLGRGPNNEQFF. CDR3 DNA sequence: TGTGCCAGCAGCTTAGATTTGGGCAGGGGGCCAAACAATGAGCAGTTCTTC.

The CDR3: CASSQDAGSNQPQHF. In DNA, the CDR3 is TGCGCCAGCAGCCAAGATGCGGGGAGCAATCAGCCCCAGCATTTT. This chain joins TRBV4-1 and TRBJ1-5; unclear D gene. The germline V gene has CDR1 MGHRA and CDR2 YSYEKL. The CDR3 covers 15 residues. The V end lost 0 bases, the J end lost 1 base, and 7 bases lay between the germline ends.